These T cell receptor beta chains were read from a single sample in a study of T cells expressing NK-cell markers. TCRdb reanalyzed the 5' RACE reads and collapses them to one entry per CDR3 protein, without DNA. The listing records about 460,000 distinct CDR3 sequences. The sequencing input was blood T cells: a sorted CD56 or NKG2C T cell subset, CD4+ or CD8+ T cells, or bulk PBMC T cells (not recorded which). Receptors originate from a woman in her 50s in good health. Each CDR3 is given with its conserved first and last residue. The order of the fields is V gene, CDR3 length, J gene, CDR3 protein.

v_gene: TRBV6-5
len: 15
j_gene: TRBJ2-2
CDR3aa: CASSSDSGTAGELFF

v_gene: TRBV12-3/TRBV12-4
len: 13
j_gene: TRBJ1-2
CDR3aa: CASTEDLLYGYTF

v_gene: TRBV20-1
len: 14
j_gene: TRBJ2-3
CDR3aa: CSAQPGASTDTQYF

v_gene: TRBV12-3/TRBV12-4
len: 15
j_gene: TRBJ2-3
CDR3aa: CASSLGVALRDTQYF

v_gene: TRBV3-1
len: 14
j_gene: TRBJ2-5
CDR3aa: CASSYSSVRETQYF

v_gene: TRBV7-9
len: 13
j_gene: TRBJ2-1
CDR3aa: CASSFWGGNEQFF

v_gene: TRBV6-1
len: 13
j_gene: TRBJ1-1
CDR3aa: CASSVAPGPEAFF

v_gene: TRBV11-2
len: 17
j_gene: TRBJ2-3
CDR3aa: CASSPGTSGKRGDTQYF

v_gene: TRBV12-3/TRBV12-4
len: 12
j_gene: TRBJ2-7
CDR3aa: CASSLSSGLLYF

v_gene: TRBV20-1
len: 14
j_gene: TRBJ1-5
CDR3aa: CSAQRDRRNQPQHF

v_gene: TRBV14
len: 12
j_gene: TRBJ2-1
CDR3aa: CASRTTSNEQFF

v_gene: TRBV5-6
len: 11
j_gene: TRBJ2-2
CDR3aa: CASSLGGQLFF

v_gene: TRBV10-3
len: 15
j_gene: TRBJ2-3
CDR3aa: CAISESGQGSDTQYF

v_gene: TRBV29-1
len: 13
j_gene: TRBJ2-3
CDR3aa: CSVGGSTMDTQYF

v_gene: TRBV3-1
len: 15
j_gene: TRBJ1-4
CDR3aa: CASSQSGGGTEKLFF

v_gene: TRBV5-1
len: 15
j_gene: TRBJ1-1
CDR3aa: CASSLEGRTNTEAFF

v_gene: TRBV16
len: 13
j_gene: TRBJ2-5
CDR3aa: CASSRSVQETQYF

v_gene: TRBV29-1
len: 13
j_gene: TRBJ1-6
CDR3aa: CSVQADNNSPLHF

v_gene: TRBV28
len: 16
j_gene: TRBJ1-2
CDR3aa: CASSLRGDSRARGYTF

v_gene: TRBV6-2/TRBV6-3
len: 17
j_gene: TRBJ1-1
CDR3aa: CASSRGFGRRIFFEAFF

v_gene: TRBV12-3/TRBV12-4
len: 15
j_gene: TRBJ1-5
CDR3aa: CASSAKQGSYQPQHF

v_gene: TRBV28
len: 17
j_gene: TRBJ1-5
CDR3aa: CASSTLLVGASNQPQHF

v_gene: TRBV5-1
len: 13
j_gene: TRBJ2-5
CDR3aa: CASSPGTTQTQYF

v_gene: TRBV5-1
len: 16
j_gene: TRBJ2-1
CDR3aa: CASSLEAGLGSNEQFF

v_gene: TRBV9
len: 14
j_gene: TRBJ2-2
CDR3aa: CASKREVNTGELFF

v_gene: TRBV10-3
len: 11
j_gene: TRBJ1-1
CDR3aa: CAIGGNTEAFF

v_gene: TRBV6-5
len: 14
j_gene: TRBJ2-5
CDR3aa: CASRGGLAQETQYF

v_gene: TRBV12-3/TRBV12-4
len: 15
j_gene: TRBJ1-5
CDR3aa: CASSLAGVLGQPQHF

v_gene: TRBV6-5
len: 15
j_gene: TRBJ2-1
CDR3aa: CASRRTGGLYNEQFF

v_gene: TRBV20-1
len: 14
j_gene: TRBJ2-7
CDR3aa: CSARGQPLGYEQYF

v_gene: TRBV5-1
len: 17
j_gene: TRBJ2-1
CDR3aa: CASSLAPDLPTYNEQFF

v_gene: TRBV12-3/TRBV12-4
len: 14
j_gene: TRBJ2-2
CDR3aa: CASSDELNTGELFF

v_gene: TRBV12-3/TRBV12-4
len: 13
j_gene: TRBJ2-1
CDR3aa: CASGRDDYNEQFF

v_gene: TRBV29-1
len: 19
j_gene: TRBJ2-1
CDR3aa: CSVEDAAPTGVRTYNEQFF

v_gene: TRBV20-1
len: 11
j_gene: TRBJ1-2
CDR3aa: CSARTGWGYTF

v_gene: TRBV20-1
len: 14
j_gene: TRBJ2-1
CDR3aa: CSASTGQVNNEQFF

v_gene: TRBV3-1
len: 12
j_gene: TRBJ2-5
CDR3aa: CASSRLAQTQYF

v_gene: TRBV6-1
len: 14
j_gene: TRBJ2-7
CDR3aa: CASSMGQVAYEQYF

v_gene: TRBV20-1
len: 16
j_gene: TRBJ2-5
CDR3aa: CSARPSSGRYQETQYF

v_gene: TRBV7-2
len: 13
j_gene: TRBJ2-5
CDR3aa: CASSLVRSSTQYF

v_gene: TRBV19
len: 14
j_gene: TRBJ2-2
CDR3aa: CASSIATGTGELFF

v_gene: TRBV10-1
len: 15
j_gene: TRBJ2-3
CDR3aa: CASSESAGLTDTQYF

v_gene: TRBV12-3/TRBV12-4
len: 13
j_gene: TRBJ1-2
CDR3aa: CASRRTASYGYTF

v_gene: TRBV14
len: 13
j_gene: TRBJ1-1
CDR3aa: CASSPYRNTEAFF

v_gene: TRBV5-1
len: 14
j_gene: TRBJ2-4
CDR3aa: CASSTDDFKNIQYF

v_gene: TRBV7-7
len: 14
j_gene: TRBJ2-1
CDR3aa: CASSRGLEMAEQFF

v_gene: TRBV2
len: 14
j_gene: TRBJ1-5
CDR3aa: CASSESFSNQPQHF

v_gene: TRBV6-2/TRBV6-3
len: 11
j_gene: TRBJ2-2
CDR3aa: CATGLDGELFF

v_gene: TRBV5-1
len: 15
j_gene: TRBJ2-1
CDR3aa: CASSLVQGSNNEQFF

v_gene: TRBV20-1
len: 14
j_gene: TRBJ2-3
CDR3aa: CSARHSGGGDTQYF

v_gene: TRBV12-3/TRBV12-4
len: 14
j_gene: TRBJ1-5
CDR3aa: CASSPGLTNQPQHF

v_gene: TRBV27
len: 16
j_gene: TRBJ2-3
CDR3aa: CASSWGAGVGADTQYF

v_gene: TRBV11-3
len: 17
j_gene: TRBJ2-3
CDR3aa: CASSPRSSGSGADTQYF

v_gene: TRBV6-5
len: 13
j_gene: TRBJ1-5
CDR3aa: CASRGGVNQPQHF

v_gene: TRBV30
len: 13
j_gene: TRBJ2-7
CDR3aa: CAWSVLATYEQYF

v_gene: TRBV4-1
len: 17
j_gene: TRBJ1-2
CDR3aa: CASSQDQVTVANYGYTF

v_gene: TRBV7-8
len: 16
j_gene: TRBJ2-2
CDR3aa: CASSPYTHTNTGELFF

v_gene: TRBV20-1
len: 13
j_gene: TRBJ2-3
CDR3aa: CSAPGTSSYTQYF